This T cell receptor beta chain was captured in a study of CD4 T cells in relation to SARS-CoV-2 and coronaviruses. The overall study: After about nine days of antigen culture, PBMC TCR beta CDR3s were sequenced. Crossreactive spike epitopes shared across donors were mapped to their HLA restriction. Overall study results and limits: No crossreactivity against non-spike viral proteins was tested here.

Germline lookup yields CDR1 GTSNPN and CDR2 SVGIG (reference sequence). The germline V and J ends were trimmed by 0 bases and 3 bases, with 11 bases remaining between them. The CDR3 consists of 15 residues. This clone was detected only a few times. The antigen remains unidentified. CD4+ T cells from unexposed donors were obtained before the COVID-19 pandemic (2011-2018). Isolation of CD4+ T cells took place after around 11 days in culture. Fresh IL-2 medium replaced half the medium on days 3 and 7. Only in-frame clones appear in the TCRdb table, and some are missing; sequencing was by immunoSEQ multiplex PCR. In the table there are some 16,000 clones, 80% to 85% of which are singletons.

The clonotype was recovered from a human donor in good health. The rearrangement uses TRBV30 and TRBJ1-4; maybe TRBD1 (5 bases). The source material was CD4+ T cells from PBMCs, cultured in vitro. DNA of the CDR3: TGTGCCTGGAGTGTTATCGGGACCTCTAATGAAAAACTGTTTTTT. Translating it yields CAWSVIGTSNEKLFF.